This entry lists 25 T cell receptor beta chains sequenced from one sample in a study of T-cell reconstitution after alpha-beta-depleted transplantation in children. Unique molecular identifiers were used in preparing the TCRbeta library. TCRdb itself ran the PCR reads through MiXCR, one entry per CDR3 protein. The sample lists approximately 500,000 distinct CDR3 sequences; roughly 10% were seen once. This material consisted of PBMCs, taken before TCRalphabeta/CD19-depleted stem cell transplant. The source of these receptors is a child under 10 years old with inherited bone marrow failure, due to receive a stem cell transplant.

V gene TRBV5-1 combines with J gene TRBJ2-7, with 8 nucleotides matching TRBD1. The germline V gene encodes CDR1 SGHRS and CDR2 YFSETQ. Unmatched junction bases numbered 12, after V lost 4 bases and J lost 6 bases. This CDR3 has 15 residues. The CDR3 region is CASSPGQGKSGEQYF. DNA for the CDR3: TGCGCCAGCAGCCCCGGACAGGGAAAATCGGGCGAGCAGTACTTC. The full variable domain, in which reference TRBV5-1 and TRBJ2-7 provide the parts outside the CDR3, is KAGVTQTPRYLIKTRGQQVTLSCSPISGHRSVSWYQQTPGQGLQFLFEYFSETQRNKGNFPGRFSGRQFSNSRSEMNVSTLELGDSALYLCASSPGQGKSGEQYFGPGTRLTVT.

This clonotype was seen at least ten times. The rearrangement joins TRBV5-1 to TRBJ1-4; TRBD1 matches 10 bases. CDR1 is SGHRS, CDR2 YFSETQ, per germline. V was clipped by 0 bases and J by 8 bases; unmatched bases: 4. The CDR3 contains 15 residues. CDR3 loop: CASSLAGTGEEKLFF. The DNA for the CDR3 is TGCGCCAGCAGCTTGGCCGGGACAGGGGAAGAAAAACTGTTTTTT. Supplemented by reference TRBV5-1 and TRBJ1-4, the full variable domain reads KAGVTQTPRYLIKTRGQQVTLSCSPISGHRSVSWYQQTPGQGLQFLFEYFSETQRNKGNFPGRFSGRQFSNSRSEMNVSTLELGDSALYLCASSLAGTGEEKLFFGSGTQLSVL.

The sample holds many counts of this clonotype. The chain carries TRBV28 and TRBJ2-3; 7 bases map to TRBD2. CDR1 is MDHEN, CDR2 SYDVKM, per germline. V lost 5 bases, J lost 3 bases, and 11 bases stayed unmatched. CDR3 size: 16 residues. The CDR3 loop is CASSPLGGRGTDTQYF. CDR3 in DNA: TGTGCCAGCAGTCCCCTGGGCGGGAGAGGGACAGATACGCAGTATTTT. The complete variable domain, with remaining parts taken from reference TRBV28 and TRBJ2-3, reads DVKVTQSSRYLVKRTGEKVFLECVQDMDHENMFWYRQDPGLGLRLIYFSYDVKMKEKGDIPEGYSVSREKKERFSLILESASTNQTSMYLCASSPLGGRGTDTQYFGPGTRLTVL.

This sequence joins TRBV10-3 and TRBJ2-1; tentative D call: TRBD1 (6 bases). Trimming shortened V by 0 bases and J by 3 bases, and 21 bases separated the two germline ends. Looked up from germline, CDR1 is ENHRY and CDR2 is SYGVKD. The CDR3 extends over 19 amino acids. CDR3 nucleotide sequence: TGTGCCATCAGTGAGTCCGATCCCTCCCGAGGCAGGGGCTACAATGAGCAGTTCTTC. Translating it yields CAISESDPSRGRGYNEQFF.

The chain carries TRBV9 and TRBJ2-3; D is possibly TRBD2 (5 bases). V lost 0 bases to trimming and J lost 0 bases, with 8 bases between them. The CDR3 covers 15 residues. The germline V gene has CDR1 SGDLS and CDR2 YYNGEE. CDR3 in DNA: TGTGCCAGCAGCGTAGACGGCGGGAGCACAGATACGCAGTATTTT. The encoded protein is CASSVDGGSTDTQYF.

Ten or more counts support this clonotype. This chain joins TRBV5-6 and TRBJ2-1; 13 bases map to TRBD2. This CDR3 contains 18 residues. V lost 4 bases and J lost 4; bases outside the gene matches: 11. Germline loops: CDR1 SGHDT, CDR2 YYEEEE. The CDR3 DNA follows: TGTGCCAGCAGCCTCAAGGCCGGACTAGCGGGAGAGTACAATGAGCAGTTCTTC. It specifies CASSLKAGLAGEYNEQFF.

This chain uses TRBV30 with TRBJ2-2; D is unresolved. The V gene lost 3 bases and the J gene lost 4 bases, with 6 bases spanning the gap. The CDR3 has 12 residues. Germline CDR1 GTSNPN, CDR2 SVGIG (reference sequence). The chain's CDR3 is CAWRELTGELFF. DNA for the CDR3: TGTGCCTGGAGAGAACTCACCGGGGAGCTGTTTTTT.

Ten or more counts support this clonotype. This sequence joins TRBV6-5 and TRBJ2-5; the match to TRBD1 covers 10 bases. The CDR3 covers 15 residues. The germline CDR1 and CDR2 sequences are MNHEY and SVGAGI. Trimming removed 2 bases from V and 5 bases from J; junction bases left unmatched: 5. The CDR3 sequence: CASSYGTGAGETQYF. CDR3 bases: TGTGCCAGCAGTTACGGGACAGGGGCGGGGGAGACCCAGTACTTC.

This clonotype has at least ten counts. The chain carries TRBV28 and TRBJ2-2; tentative D call: TRBD1 (6 bases). Germline CDR1 reads MDHEN; CDR2 reads SYDVKM. Trimming left V 3 bases short and J 10 bases short, with 15 bases between. This CDR3 has 14 residues. The CDR3 here is CASSLDRQVLELFF. For the CDR3, the DNA is TGTGCCAGCAGTTTGGACAGACAGGTCTTGGAGCTGTTTTTT.

The table lists this clonotype with many counts. The rearrangement links TRBV30 to TRBJ2-1; D is uncertain. This CDR3 is 11 amino acids long. Germline CDR1 reads GTSNPN; CDR2 reads SVGIG (reference sequence). Trimming stripped 5 bases from V and 4 bases from J, with 6 bases between. The CDR3 is CAWFGYNEQFF. In DNA form, the CDR3 reads TGTGCCTGGTTCGGGTACAATGAGCAGTTCTTC.

The chain uses TRBV12-3 or TRBV12-4 and TRBJ1-6; 9 nucleotides match TRBD1. The CDR3 has 19 residues. Trimming cost V 11 bases and J 0 bases; bases outside gene matches: 17. The DNA of the CDR3 is TGTGCCCTCTGTTTCGCGCCGGGACAGGGCAGCTCCTATAATTCACCCCTCCACTTT. Translating it yields CALCFAPGQGSSYNSPLHF.

This clonotype was detected ten times or more. V usage is TRBV6-2 or TRBV6-3 and J usage is TRBJ2-2, with a tentative D call TRBD1 (6 bases). The germline gives CDR1 MNHEY, CDR2 SVGEGT. CDR3 length: 13 amino acids. The V and J ends lost 5 bases and 6 bases respectively, with 10 bases between them. The DNA for the CDR3 is TGTGCCAGCAGTCCCCACAGGGCCGGGGAGCTGTTTTTT. Translation gives CASSPHRAGELFF.

CDR3 sequence reads: CASSDYGQFF. In DNA, the CDR3 is TGTGCCAGCAGTGACTATGGGCAGTTCTTC. The chain carries TRBV25-1 and TRBJ2-1; D is unresolved. CDR3 length: 10 amino acids. CDR1 MGHDK and CDR2 SYGVNS come from the germline V gene. The V gene lost 3 bases and the J gene lost 12 bases, with 6 bases spanning the gap.

This clonotype was seen at least ten times. J is TRBJ2-2 and V is TRBV4-3, with 9 bases fitting TRBD2. Germline V lookup: CDR1 LGHNA, CDR2 YSLEER. The ends lost 0 bases at V and 6 bases at J; junction bases unmatched: 2. The CDR3 runs to 15 residues. The CDR3 region is CASSQDIAGAGELFF. The DNA for the CDR3 is TGCGCCAGCAGCCAAGATATAGCGGGAGCCGGGGAGCTGTTTTTT.

This clonotype was found a few times. This rearrangement joins TRBV18 to TRBJ2-3; 7 nucleotides line up with TRBD2. This CDR3 spans 16 amino acids. The V gene's germline CDR1 is KGHSH and CDR2 LQKENI. The V gene end was trimmed by 3 bases and the J gene end by 0 bases; junction bases not matched to a gene: 6. In nucleotides, the CDR3 is TGTGCCAGCTCACCTTTACTAGCGACTAGCACAGATACGCAGTATTTT. Translating gives CASSPLLATSTDTQYF.

This clonotype was counted a few times. The chain carries TRBV29-1 and TRBJ1-5; 12 bases fit TRBD1. CDR3 length: 12 amino acids. V was pared by 6 bases and J by 7 bases, with 1 base of the junction left unmatched. From germline, CDR1 is SQVTM and CDR2 ANQGSEA. Here the CDR3 DNA reads TGCAGCGTAGGGACAGGGGGCCAGCCCCAGCATTTT. Its translation: CSVGTGGQPQHF. The full variable domain, rest sourced from reference TRBV29-1 and TRBJ1-5, is SAVISQKPSRDICQRGTSLTIQCQVDSQVTMMFWYRQQPGQSLTLIATANQGSEATYESGFVIDKFPISRPNLTFSTLTVSNMSPEDSSIYLCSVGTGGQPQHFGDGTRLSIL.

This clonotype was observed many times. The chain has TRBV5-6 and TRBJ2-4; tentatively, D is TRBD1 (6 bases). CDR1 SGHDT and CDR2 YYEEEE come from the germline V gene. V dropped 0 bases and J dropped 11 bases, with 9 bases sitting between them. CDR3 length: 12 amino acids. The CDR3 sequence is CASSLGGTLQYF. CDR3 nucleotide sequence: TGTGCCAGCAGCTTGGGGGGGACACTTCAGTACTTC.

This clonotype was seen a few times. CDR3 DNA: TGTGCCAGCAGTTTATCTTATGGGGGATTTGAAGGCTACACCTTC. It translates to CASSLSYGGFEGYTF. The V call is TRBV27, the J call TRBJ1-2; D perhaps matches TRBD1 (5 bases). CDR3 size: 15 residues. Trimming took 0 bases from V and 8 from J, leaving 16 bases between them. Germline V CDR1 and CDR2: MNHEY, SMNVEV (reference sequence).

This clonotype appeared many times. The chain joins TRBV20-1 to TRBJ2-3, with 10 bases fitting TRBD2. V shed 0 bases and J 4 bases; nucleotides not matched to a gene: 7. Germline V lookup: CDR1 DFQATT, CDR2 SNEGSKA (reference sequence). The CDR3 sequence is 16 residues long. The CDR3 sequence: CSARDPLAGRADTQYF. The CDR3 DNA reads TGCAGTGCTAGAGATCCACTAGCGGGACGCGCAGATACGCAGTATTTT.

This clonotype was seen repeatedly, ten times or more. V and J are TRBV5-1 and TRBJ2-2; 8 bases line up with TRBD1. This CDR3 is 18 amino acids long. CDR1 and CDR2 (germline): SGHRS, YFSETQ. V trimming: 0 bases; J trimming: 0 bases; junction bases outside the gene matches: 7. For the CDR3, the DNA is TGCGCCAGCAGCTTGGAAGTTCAGGGGGCCGCGAACACCGGGGAGCTGTTTTTT. Translation: CASSLEVQGAANTGELFF.

A remark on this clonotype: It may be a read error: a sequence one base away is much more abundant. This chain joins TRBV7-9 and TRBJ2-5; maybe TRBD2 (5 bases). Germline V CDR1 and CDR2: SEHNR, FQNEAQ (reference sequence). V gave up 1 base and J gave up 5 bases, with 14 bases separating them. The CDR3 length is 15 residues. Written as DNA, the CDR3 is TGTGCCAGCAGCTTAGTGTGGCACCGCGGGGAGACCCAGTACTTC. Translation gives CASSLVWHRGETQYF.

At least ten counts were recorded for this clonotype. V gene TRBV4-1 combines with J gene TRBJ1-4; D is undetermined. The length of the CDR3 is 15 residues. With 0 bases removed from V and 8 bases from J, the gap between germline ends came to 13 bases. The germline CDR1 and CDR2 sequences are MGHRA and YSYEKL. The CDR3 is CASSQEGRLGEKLFF. The CDR3 DNA reads TGCGCCAGCAGCCAAGAAGGCCGGCTAGGCGAAAAACTGTTTTTT.

The table lists this clonotype with a few counts. The genes are TRBV28 and TRBJ2-7; 8 bases fit TRBD1. The trim removed 6 bases at V and 2 bases at J, leaving 12 bases unmatched. The CDR3 loop spans 16 amino acids. Germline V gives CDR1 MDHEN, CDR2 SYDVKM. CDR3 residues: CASSLTIDRGTYEQYF. The DNA of the CDR3 is TGTGCCAGCAGCCTCACGATCGACAGGGGAACCTACGAGCAGTACTTC.

This clonotype was seen a handful of times. This sequence joins TRBV28 and TRBJ1-6; D ambiguous. The V gene lost 6 bases and the J gene lost 10 bases, with 10 bases spanning the gap. The CDR3 contains 12 residues. CDR1 is MDHEN and CDR2 is SYDVKM in the germline V gene. This CDR3 is CASRSPGSPLHF. For the CDR3, the DNA is TGTGCCAGCAGGTCGCCTGGCTCACCCCTCCACTTT.

This clonotype was counted at least ten times. The V gene is TRBV10-3, the J gene TRBJ2-7; D may be TRBD1 (5 bases). V was shortened by 3 bases and J by 3 bases, with 9 bases between the two germline ends. Germline CDR1 reads ENHRY; CDR2 reads SYGVKD. The CDR3 length is 13 residues. CDR3 protein: CAISDGQGYEQYF. DNA for the CDR3: TGTGCCATCAGTGATGGGCAGGGCTACGAGCAGTACTTC.